The 14 T cell receptor beta chains below were found in one sample sequenced in a study of blood T cell repertoires in COVID-19. This table comes from immunoSEQ multiplex PCR, and its TCRdb copy is limited to in-frame clones, with some not included. The sample shows 250,000 or so clones, roughly 86% of them seen only once. The sample comprised peripheral blood. The receptors here all came from a woman aged 70-85 years with active or convalescent COVID-19.

The chain uses TRBV7-8 and TRBJ1-3; D is undetermined. CDR1 is SGHVS, CDR2 FQNEAQ, per germline. There are 14 residues in the CDR3. The ends were cut back, 8 bases at V and 0 bases at J, with 11 bases in the middle. The CDR3 DNA is TGTGCCAGCGCCACCACCGGCTCTGGAAACACCATATATTTT. Protein: CASATTGSGNTIYF.

The chain links TRBV6-5 to TRBJ1-6, with TRBD1 as a possible D gene (5 bases). CDR3 length equals 13 residues. In germline, CDR1 is MNHEY, CDR2 SVGAGI. CDR3 DNA sequence: TGTGGCTCGGGGACTGGGTGGAATTCACCCCTCCACTTT. Its translation: CGSGTGWNSPLHF.

The V gene is TRBV6-5, the J gene TRBJ2-7; 10 nucleotides line up with TRBD1. The CDR3 extends over 15 amino acids. The V gene end was trimmed by 11 bases and the J gene end by 1 base; junction bases not matched to a gene: 11. From germline, CDR1 is MNHEY and CDR2 SVGAGI. CDR3 loop: CAETQPGQGSYEQYF. CDR3 sequence (DNA): TGTGCCGAAACCCAACCGGGACAGGGGTCCTACGAGCAGTACTTC.

The chain uses TRBV4-3 and TRBJ1-4; D possibly corresponds to TRBD1 (5 bases). Trimming shortened V by 0 bases and J by 4 bases, and 18 bases separated the two germline ends. CDR1 is LGHNA, CDR2 YSLEER, per germline. The CDR3 extends over 18 amino acids. CDR3 nucleotides: TGCGCCAGCAGCCAAGACCTGTTCGGGGGACTCAGTAATGAAAAACTGTTTTTT. Its protein product is CASSQDLFGGLSNEKLFF.

J is TRBJ1-5 and V is TRBV7-2; possible D gene TRBD1, 5 bases. The germline CDR1 and CDR2 sequences are SGHTA and FQGNSA. V was cut by 3 bases and J by 0 bases, with 9 bases left in between. The length of the CDR3 is 15 residues. This chain's CDR3 is CASSLGQHSNQPQHF. The CDR3 DNA is TGTGCCAGCAGCTTGGGGCAGCATAGCAATCAGCCCCAGCATTTT.

V is TRBV12-5 and J is TRBJ2-1; tentative D call: TRBD2 (6 bases). The CDR3 totals 15 residues. Germline values: CDR1 LGHNT, CDR2 FRNRAP. Trimming stripped 4 bases from V and 4 bases from J, with 14 bases between. The CDR3 reads CASGYAGREYNEQFF. CDR3 DNA: TGTGCTAGTGGTTACGCGGGACGGGAGTACAATGAGCAGTTCTTC. Full variable domain (remainder filled in from reference TRBV12-5 and TRBJ2-1): DARVTQTPRHKVTEMGQEVTMRCQPILGHNTVFWYRQTMMQGLELLAYFRNRAPLDDSGMPKDRFSAEMPDATLATLKIQPSEPRDSAVYFCASGYAGREYNEQFFGPGTRLTVL.

This sequence joins TRBV6-2 or TRBV6-3 and TRBJ2-5; D is unclear. V was cut by 4 bases and J by 7 bases, with 4 bases left in between. CDR3 length equals 10 residues. Germline V gene sequence: CDR1 MNHEY, CDR2 SVGEGT. CDR3 DNA sequence: TGTGCCAGCAGTTCCGGGACCCAGTACTTC. Amino acids: CASSSGTQYF.

The CDR3 loop reads CASSSPGGVTPIIKYF. In DNA form, the CDR3 reads TGTGCCAGCAGCTCACCAGGTGGCGTCACCCCAATTATAAAGTATTTT. V usage is TRBV7-9 and J usage is TRBJ2-3; no clear D. This CDR3 contains 16 residues. CDR1 is SEHNR, CDR2 FQNEAQ, per germline (reference sequence). V was trimmed by 4 bases and J by 13 bases, leaving 27 bases between them.

The CDR3 nucleotides read TGTGCCAGCTCACCACCGGGGAACAGGCTTGGGGAGACCCAGTACTTC. This gives the protein CASSPPGNRLGETQYF. The V gene is TRBV18, the J gene TRBJ2-5, with D perhaps TRBD1 (5 bases). Per germline, CDR1 KGHSH and CDR2 LQKENI. Trimming pared 0 bases from V and 5 bases from J, leaving 16 bases between. The CDR3 extends over 16 amino acids.

This clone was seen a few times. The V and J genes are TRBV3-1 (or the pseudogene TRBV3-2) and TRBJ1-1; D call uncertain. CDR1 is LGHDT and CDR2 is YNNKEL in the germline V gene (reference sequence). V was clipped by 5 bases and J by 1 base, with 14 bases between them. The CDR3 totals 15 residues. The CDR3 here is CASSLGQGRNTEAFF. Written as DNA, the CDR3 is TGTGCCAGCAGCTTGGGCCAAGGGAGGAACACTGAAGCTTTCTTT.

This chain joins TRBV4-1 and TRBJ2-1; no definite D call. Germline V CDR1 and CDR2: MGHRA, YSYEKL. The CDR3 is 15 amino acids. The germline V and J ends were trimmed by 3 bases and 0 bases, with 9 bases remaining between them. CDR3 in DNA: TGCGCCAGCAGCCAGACTTGGAGCTCCTACAATGAGCAGTTCTTC. This translates into CASSQTWSSYNEQFF.

The rearrangement uses TRBV10-2 and TRBJ1-1; D is unclear. This CDR3 comprises 11 residues. From germline, CDR1 is WSHSY and CDR2 SAAADI. With 6 bases removed from V and 4 bases from J, the gap between germline ends came to 6 bases. CDR3 residues: CASRTGTEAFF. CDR3 DNA: TGCGCCAGCAGGACGGGCACTGAAGCTTTCTTT.

The chain couples TRBV6-2 or TRBV6-3 to TRBJ1-5; D unresolved. The CDR3 has 17 amino acids. The germline gives CDR1 MNHEY, CDR2 SVGEGT. The V end lost 6 bases, the J end lost 2 bases, and 20 bases lay between the germline ends. CDR3 DNA sequence: TGTGCCAGCAGCCCCCTTGGTAGAGCCGAGGGCAATCAGCCCCAGCATTTT. Translated: CASSPLGRAEGNQPQHF.

The chain uses TRBV7-2 and TRBJ1-5; D not resolved. Between the trimmed V and J ends, which lost 3 bases and 7 bases, there was a span of 10 bases. The CDR3 loop spans 13 amino acids. Per germline, CDR1 SGHTA and CDR2 FQGNSA. The CDR3 protein is CASSFGFQQPQHF. CDR3 sequence (DNA): TGTGCCAGCAGCTTCGGGTTTCAGCAGCCCCAGCATTTT.